The TCR beta chain described here comes from a study of response to subunit inactivated influenza vaccine. Regarding the study as a whole: Authors suggested seasonal influenza vaccinations each recruit few new T cells.

TCRdb reprocessed the RT-PCR reads with MiXCR, giving one entry per CDR3 protein. Of fewer than 250,000 distinct CDR3 sequences in the sample, approximately 15% were seen once. This clonotype has a handful of counts. Antigen: not known. V was pared by 3 bases and J by 4 bases, with 9 bases between. There are 13 residues in the CDR3. Germline V gene sequence: CDR1 SGHDN, CDR2 FVKESK. This sequence originates from a man aged 45-65 years who received an inactivated influenza vaccine. The gene calls are TRBV14 and TRBJ1-1; a possible D gene is TRBD1 (5 bases). The sequencing used CD8+ T cells sorted from PBMCs, collected around 5 days after vaccination. The CDR3 region has the DNA TGTGCCAGCAGCCACGGGAGGGGCACTGAAGCTTTCTTT. This sequence encodes CASSHGRGTEAFF.